This T cell receptor (beta chain) stems from a study of T-cell reconstitution after alpha-beta-depleted transplantation in children. Unique molecular identifiers were used in preparing the TCRbeta library. TCRdb analysed the PCR reads with MiXCR anew, one entry per CDR3 protein. The sample records around 300,000 distinct CDR3 sequences, 9.5% to 13% being singletons. The CDR3 is made up of 13 amino acids. The V gene lost 3 bases and the J gene lost 2 bases, with 5 bases spanning the gap. The germline gives CDR1 DFQATT, CDR2 SNEGSKA (reference sequence). Many counts were recorded for this clonotype. Its antigen is still unknown. Findings and caveats of the study: Recipient T cells and thymic progenitors that survived gave rise to the high TCRbeta diversity observed at day 60 in some patients.

Specimen: peripheral blood, collected 180 days after TCRalphabeta/CD19-depleted stem cell transplant. The receptor was isolated from a male patient aged 2 to 9 who had a stem cell transplant for chronic granulomatous disease, so the T cells may come from the graft donor. This chain connects TRBV20-1 to TRBJ2-6; D is uncertain. DNA for the CDR3: TGCAGTGCTAGCCATACTGGGGCCAACGTCCTGACTTTC. It encodes CSASHTGANVLTF.